Listed here are 18 T cell receptor beta chains from one sample, sequenced in a study of blood T cell repertoires in COVID-19. The repertoire was sequenced with immunoSEQ multiplex PCR; TCRdb's copy has only in-frame clones and lacks some. The data contain around 250,000 clones, roughly 80% of them singletons. Sequences were obtained from PBMCs or T cells enriched from blood (not recorded which). The origin of the receptors is a man in his thirties or forties with acute COVID-19.

The V and J genes are TRBV19 and TRBJ2-1, with TRBD2 identical over 9 bases. This CDR3 contains 21 residues. J was trimmed by 0 bases and V by 3 bases; bases with no gene match: 18. Germline values: CDR1 LNHDA, CDR2 SQIVND (reference sequence). CDR3: CASSIRLAGSSLDSSYNEQFF. Written as DNA, the CDR3 is TGTGCCAGTAGTATTCGCCTAGCGGGGTCCTCCCTTGATAGCTCCTACAATGAGCAGTTCTTC.

The genes are TRBV28 and TRBJ1-5; 7 bases match TRBD1. J was trimmed by 7 bases and V by 6 bases; bases with no gene match: 12. Germline assignment: CDR1 MDHEN and CDR2 SYDVKM. CDR3 length: 15 amino acids. The CDR3, as DNA: TGTGCCAGCAGGGCCGAGACAGGGAGAGAGCAGCCCCAGCATTTT. Protein: CASRAETGREQPQHF.

The chain links TRBV10-3 to TRBJ1-2; 7 bases match TRBD1. V shed 4 bases, J shed 3 bases, and the junction held 8 bases outside the gene matches. CDR3 length equals 15 residues. Germline V gene data show CDR1 as ENHRY and CDR2 as SYGVKD. CDR3 sequence reads: CAISGGTAYHYGYTF. The DNA for the CDR3 is TGTGCCATCAGTGGGGGGACAGCTTATCACTATGGCTACACCTTC.

The gene calls are TRBV15 and TRBJ2-5, with D tentatively TRBD2 (5 bases). V was shortened by 1 base and J by 1 base, with 13 bases between the two germline ends. Germline V gene data show CDR1 as LNHNV and CDR2 as YYDKDF (reference sequence). The CDR3 contains 16 residues. The CDR3 DNA sequence: TGTGCCACCAGCAGAGCCGGCGGGCGCTCCCAAGAGACCCAGTACTTC. As protein: CATSRAGGRSQETQYF.

V is TRBV6-5 and J is TRBJ2-1; D might be TRBD2 (6 bases). Germline CDR1 is MNHEY and CDR2 is SVGAGI. The CDR3 is 15 amino acids. The V gene lost 5 bases and the J gene lost 0 bases, with 11 bases spanning the gap. In DNA, the CDR3 is TGTGCCAGCAGTCCCGGGGGAATCTCCTACAATGAGCAGTTCTTC. Protein sequence: CASSPGGISYNEQFF.

V usage is TRBV24-1 and J usage is TRBJ1-4; the D is unclear. The V gene's germline CDR1 is KGHDR and CDR2 SFDVKD. Trimming pared 0 bases from V and 7 bases from J, leaving 5 bases between. The CDR3 is 13 residues long. The CDR3 nucleotides read TGTGCCACCAGTGATTTGAACAGTGAAAAACTGTTTTTT. This sequence encodes CATSDLNSEKLFF.

This clone was seen at least ten times. The genes are TRBV6-2 or TRBV6-3 and TRBJ2-1; a weak D match, TRBD2 (6 bases). The length of the CDR3 is 16 residues. CDR1 and CDR2 (germline): MNHEY, SVGEGT. V was pared by 0 bases and J by 0 bases, with 9 bases between. The CDR3 DNA sequence: TGTGCCAGCAGTTACTCGGCGGGATACTCCTACAATGAGCAGTTCTTC. Protein product: CASSYSAGYSYNEQFF.

This clone came up a few times. One end of the junction does not line up with germline, which may come from a read error. The CDR3 is CASNPGRRMNTEAFF. The CDR3 region has the DNA TGTGCCAGCAACCCTGGACGGAGGATGAACACTGAAGCTTTCTTT. This sequence joins TRBV5-1 and TRBJ1-1; no firm D call. The CDR3 covers 15 residues. CDR1 SGHRS and CDR2 YFSETQ come from the germline V gene.

The chain employs TRBV6-5 and TRBJ2-3; weak D call: TRBD2 (6 bases). Trimming removed 6 bases at V and 3 bases at J, with 16 bases between. CDR1 is MNHEY, CDR2 SVGAGI, per germline. The CDR3 covers 15 residues. The CDR3 reads CASSRGGSGTDTQYF. The DNA of the CDR3 is TGTGCCAGCAGCCGCGGTGGTAGCGGAACAGATACGCAGTATTTT.

V usage is TRBV30 and J usage is TRBJ1-1; D call uncertain. The CDR3 sequence is 14 residues long. The V end lost 2 bases, the J end lost 5 bases, and 15 bases lay between the germline ends. Germline CDR1 is GTSNPN and CDR2 is SVGIG (reference sequence). In DNA, the CDR3 is TGTGCCTGGAGTCCGGGAGCCCCGGGGACTGAAGCTTTCTTT. Translated, it gives CAWSPGAPGTEAFF.

This chain links TRBV5-8 with TRBJ1-2, with TRBD1 identical over 10 bases. Germline CDR1 and CDR2: SGHTS and YDEGEE. CDR3 length equals 14 residues. J lost 5 bases, V lost 1 base, and 2 bases had no gene match. CDR3 loop: CASSLPGQGYGYTF. The CDR3 region has the DNA TGTGCCAGCAGCTTGCCGGGACAGGGGTATGGCTACACCTTC.

The chain joins TRBV7-3 to TRBJ2-1, with 7 nucleotides matching TRBD2. Germline CDR1 and CDR2: SGHTA and FQGTGA. The V gene end was trimmed by 5 bases and the J gene end by 0 bases; junction bases not matched to a gene: 4. The CDR3 runs to 15 residues. CDR3 sequence reads: CASSGSGPSYNEQFF. The CDR3 DNA reads as TGTGCCAGCAGCGGTAGCGGGCCCTCCTACAATGAGCAGTTCTTC.

CDR3 amino acids: CASSSDPGQRYNEQFF. The CDR3 region has the DNA TGTGCCAGCAGCTCGGATCCGGGACAGCGCTACAATGAGCAGTTCTTC. This sequence joins TRBV5-4 and TRBJ2-1, with TRBD1 matching over 7 bases. Germline V gene lookup returns CDR1 SGHNT and CDR2 YYREEE (reference sequence). CDR3 size: 16 residues. V shed 3 bases, J shed 3 bases, and the junction held 9 bases outside the gene matches.

The chain carries TRBV6-4 and TRBJ2-1; TRBD1 matches 7 bases. The germline V gene has CDR1 MRHNA and CDR2 SNTAGT. There are 15 residues in the CDR3. V was pared by 3 bases and J by 8 bases, with 10 bases of the junction left unmatched. This chain's CDR3 is CASSDTAGGEDEQFF. The CDR3 nucleotides are TGTGCCAGCAGTGATACGGCAGGGGGAGAGGATGAGCAGTTCTTC.

This rearrangement joins TRBV27 to TRBJ2-7; 9 positions match TRBD2. The CDR3 consists of 15 residues. The ends lost 4 bases at V and 4 bases at J; junction bases unmatched: 8. Germline V gene lookup returns CDR1 MNHEY and CDR2 SMNVEV (reference sequence). The CDR3 is CASSWAGGPGYEQYV. The CDR3 DNA sequence: TGTGCCAGCAGTTGGGCGGGAGGGCCTGGGTACGAGCAGTACGTC.

The chain carries TRBV28 and TRBJ2-3; maybe TRBD2 (5 bases). With 6 bases removed from V and 7 bases from J, the gap between germline ends came to 17 bases. Germline CDR1 is MDHEN and CDR2 is SYDVKM. This CDR3 contains 14 residues. Here the CDR3 DNA reads TGTGCCAGCAGCGAATCGGTATCGGGAAATACGCAGTATTTT. Its protein product is CASSESVSGNTQYF.

The CDR3 region has the DNA TGTGCCAGTAGTATCCTAGCGGGAGGGGTTTACAATGAGCAGTTCTTC. This translates into CASSILAGGVYNEQFF. J is TRBJ2-1 and V is TRBV19, with TRBD2 matching 12 bases. This CDR3 is 16 amino acids long. The J segment lost 4 bases and the V segment lost 3 bases, leaving 4 bases of the junction unmatched. Germline CDR1 reads LNHDA; CDR2 reads SQIVND (reference sequence).

The V gene is TRBV24-1, the J gene TRBJ1-5; D is ambiguous. There are 14 residues in the CDR3. CDR1 and CDR2 (germline): KGHDR, SFDVKD. V was shortened by 3 bases and J by 3 bases, with 8 bases between the two germline ends. CDR3 sequence: CATSDRRDNQPQHF. For the CDR3, the DNA is TGTGCCACCAGTGATAGACGGGACAATCAGCCCCAGCATTTT.